What follows are 27 T cell receptor beta chains derived from one specimen sequenced in a study of beta chain features in type 1 diabetes. No antigen has been identified for these receptors. Expressed TCRB transcripts were sequenced, since all the RNA that had been isolated was reverse transcribed. TCRdb keeps only in-frame clones here, not all; method: immunoSEQ multiplex PCR. This repertoire shows more than 250,000 clones, roughly an eighth found once; its top ten account for more than 0.015%. Study-wide results and limits: Researchers report that Type 1 diabetes patients had moderately but significantly shorter TCRB CDR3s across all four CD4+ subsets.

The sequenced sample was naive CD4+ T cells from blood. The receptor source for this set is a man younger than 40 with type 1 diabetes.

The V call is TRBV4-3, the J call TRBJ2-3, with 9 bases matching TRBD2. The CDR3 consists of 16 residues. The V and J ends lost 4 bases and 4 bases, in that order; junction bases with no gene match: 9. The germline V gene encodes CDR1 LGHNA and CDR2 YSLEER. CDR3 DNA: TGCGCCAGCAGCCCCCGGAGAAGCGGGAGGTCAGATACGCAGTATTTT. It yields the protein CASSPRRSGRSDTQYF.

The CDR3 sequence is CASSTSGKPYEQFF. CDR3 DNA sequence: TGTGCCAGCAGCACTAGCGGGAAGCCTTATGAGCAGTTCTTC. The chain couples TRBV6-5 to TRBJ2-1; the match to TRBD2 covers 10 bases. The J segment lost 8 bases and the V segment lost 6 bases, leaving 7 bases of the junction unmatched. The CDR3 has 14 residues. Germline lookup yields CDR1 MNHEY and CDR2 SVGAGI.

V is TRBV2 and J is TRBJ1-1, with 7 bases aligning to TRBD1. CDR3 size: 13 residues. Germline-derived CDR1 and CDR2 are SNHLY and FYNNEI. Unmatched junction bases numbered 6, after V lost 10 bases and J lost 1 base. This CDR3 is CATKTGPNTEAFF. As DNA, the CDR3 is TGTGCCACCAAGACAGGGCCGAACACTGAAGCTTTCTTT.

The V call is TRBV5-6, the J call TRBJ2-1, with TRBD2 matching over 13 bases. The V and J ends lost 5 bases and 8 bases, in that order; junction bases with no gene match: 10. CDR3 length: 16 amino acids. Looked up from germline, CDR1 is SGHDT and CDR2 is YYEEEE. CDR3 DNA sequence: TGTGCCAGCAGACGAACTAGCGGGAGGGGCGGGCATGAGCAGTTCTTC. It specifies CASRRTSGRGGHEQFF.

The V and J genes are TRBV7-8 and TRBJ1-5; D not certain. The V and J ends lost 0 bases and 0 bases respectively, with 9 bases between them. Per the germline V gene, CDR1 is SGHVS and CDR2 is FQNEAQ. The CDR3 totals 16 residues. The CDR3 DNA reads as TGTGCCAGCAGCTTAGCTTCCAGCGTTAGCAATCAGCCCCAGCATTTT. As protein: CASSLASSVSNQPQHF.

The chain links TRBV6-1 to TRBJ1-5; a possible D gene is TRBD1 (6 bases). Trimming shortened V by 4 bases and J by 5 bases, and 15 bases separated the two germline ends. CDR3 size: 15 residues. Germline V gene sequence: CDR1 MNHNS, CDR2 SASEGT. CDR3 bases: TGTGCCAGCAGTGCCCAGAGGGCAGGGGATCAGCCCCAGCATTTT. Protein sequence: CASSAQRAGDQPQHF.

CDR3 sequence: CASSIEETQYF. The CDR3 DNA follows: TGTGCCAGCAGCATAGAAGAGACCCAGTACTTC. This sequence joins TRBV2 and TRBJ2-5; D not resolved. This CDR3 contains 11 residues. Trimming took off 6 bases at V and 3 bases at J, with 5 bases between the two ends. The germline gives CDR1 SNHLY, CDR2 FYNNEI.

This clone occurred a few times. The chain has TRBV30 and TRBJ2-7; D may be TRBD1 (6 bases). The V gene lost 4 bases and the J gene lost 5 bases, with 9 bases spanning the gap. Germline V gene lookup returns CDR1 GTSNPN and CDR2 SVGIG (reference sequence). The CDR3 is 11 residues long. The CDR3 region is CAWTGVHEQYF. Here the CDR3 DNA reads TGTGCCTGGACAGGGGTCCACGAGCAGTACTTC.

This sequence joins TRBV19 and TRBJ1-2; possible D gene TRBD1, 6 bases. The V end was cut by 6 bases, the J end by 4 bases, with 15 bases between. Germline assignment: CDR1 LNHDA and CDR2 SQIVND (reference sequence). This CDR3 region has 14 residues. The CDR3 sequence is CASRWTATLYGYTF. The CDR3 DNA sequence: TGTGCCAGTAGATGGACAGCTACCCTCTATGGCTACACCTTC.

This clone has more than one count but fewer than ten. The chain joins TRBV29-1 to TRBJ1-1; D gene unclear. V was trimmed by 7 bases and J by 1 base, leaving 10 bases between them. Germline assignment: CDR1 SQVTM and CDR2 ANQGSEA. The CDR3 runs 12 residues. CDR3 in amino acids: CSGAPWNTEAFF. The DNA for the CDR3 is TGCAGCGGCGCGCCTTGGAACACTGAAGCTTTCTTT.

This clone was seen only a few times. The chain is built from TRBV14 and TRBJ1-1; maybe TRBD1 (5 bases). The germline V gene has CDR1 SGHDN and CDR2 FVKESK. V was trimmed by 5 bases and J by 5 bases, leaving 12 bases between them. This CDR3 region has 13 residues. Here the CDR3 DNA reads TGTGCCAGCAGCTACGCGGGGGTTACTGAAGCTTTCTTT. It is translated as CASSYAGVTEAFF.

This clone was counted a few times. This sequence joins TRBV4-2 and TRBJ1-2, with D possibly being TRBD1 (6 bases). Germline assignment: CDR1 LGHNA and CDR2 YNFKEQ. The CDR3 consists of 15 residues. Trimming stripped 0 bases from V and 5 bases from J, with 13 bases between. The CDR3 sequence is CASSQEYREGYGYTF. As DNA, the CDR3 is TGTGCCAGCAGCCAAGAGTACAGGGAAGGATATGGCTACACCTTC.

This chain links TRBV6-6 with TRBJ2-1; tentative D call: TRBD1 (6 bases). Germline CDR1 and CDR2: MNHNY and SVGAGI (reference sequence). The V and J ends lost 2 bases and 9 bases respectively, with 8 bases between them. The CDR3 has 12 residues. The CDR3 is CASSYAGVEQFF. In DNA, the CDR3 is TGTGCCAGCAGTTACGCAGGGGTTGAGCAGTTCTTC.

The chain combines TRBV18 with TRBJ1-1, with TRBD1 identical over 7 bases. CDR1 is KGHSH and CDR2 is LQKENI in the germline V gene. Trimming removed 5 bases from V and 0 bases from J; junction bases left unmatched: 6. The CDR3 is 15 residues long. CDR3 sequence: CASSTWDSMNTEAFF. The CDR3 bases are TGTGCCAGCTCAACATGGGACAGCATGAACACTGAAGCTTTCTTT.

The rearrangement links TRBV10-3 to TRBJ2-3, with a possible D match to TRBD2 (6 bases). V lost 2 bases and J 7 bases, leaving 7 bases between the germline ends. Germline CDR1 is ENHRY and CDR2 is SYGVKD. The CDR3 sequence is 12 residues long. The chain's CDR3 is CAISEGGNTQYF. The CDR3 DNA is TGTGCCATCAGTGAGGGCGGGAATACGCAGTATTTT.

This clone was counted only a few times. The chain employs TRBV4-3 and TRBJ2-1; 10 positions agree with TRBD2. V was clipped by 8 bases and J by 6 bases; unmatched bases: 10. CDR1 is LGHNA and CDR2 is YSLEER in the germline V gene. CDR3 length: 15 residues. The CDR3 DNA reads TGCGCCAGCGCCTACGACGGGACTAGCGCCAATGAGCAGTTCTTC. This gives the protein CASAYDGTSANEQFF.

This clone was seen only a few times. The chain is built from TRBV2 and TRBJ1-4; weak D call: TRBD1 (6 bases). The CDR3 length is 12 residues. V dropped 6 bases and J dropped 8 bases, with 10 bases sitting between them. Per germline, CDR1 SNHLY and CDR2 FYNNEI. The chain's CDR3 is CASRSDREKLFF. In DNA form, the CDR3 reads TGTGCCAGCAGGAGCGACAGGGAAAAACTGTTTTTT. The whole variable domain, remainder taken from reference TRBV2 and TRBJ1-4, is EPEVTQTPSHQVTQMGQEVILRCVPISNHLYFYWYRQILGQKVEFLVSFYNNEISEKSEIFDDQFSVERPDGSNFTLKIRSTKLEDSAMYFCASRSDREKLFFGSGTQLSVL.

This clone was seen more than once but under ten times. V gene TRBV28 combines with J gene TRBJ2-1, with 11 bases identical to TRBD1. The trim removed 5 bases at V and 6 bases at J, leaving 9 bases unmatched. The CDR3 totals 16 residues. Germline CDR1 MDHEN, CDR2 SYDVKM. The CDR3 coding sequence is TGTGCCAGCAGTCTATTCCCGGGACAGGGGGTCAATGAGCAGTTCTTC. Translation: CASSLFPGQGVNEQFF.

This clone was counted a few times. The V call is TRBV7-8, the J call TRBJ2-5; 11 positions agree with TRBD2. From germline, CDR1 is SGHVS and CDR2 FQNEAQ. J gave up 2 bases and V 0 bases, and 5 bases lay outside the gene matches. The CDR3 has 17 amino acids. The CDR3 here is CASSLAPRLAGQETQYF. For the CDR3, the DNA is TGTGCCAGCAGCTTAGCCCCTAGACTAGCGGGGCAAGAGACCCAGTACTTC. Combining the CDR3 with reference TRBV7-8 and TRBJ2-5 gives the whole variable domain GAGVSQSPRYKVAKRGQDVALRCDPISGHVSLFWYQQALGQGPEFLTYFQNEAQLDKSGLPSDRFFAERPEGSVSTLKIQRTQQEDSAVYLCASSLAPRLAGQETQYFGPGTRLLVL.

The chain combines TRBV13 with TRBJ2-1; TRBD2 agrees at 14 bases. After removal of 1 base from V and 0 bases from J, the junction contained 5 bases not matched to a gene. Germline loops: CDR1 PRHDT, CDR2 FYEKMQ (reference sequence). This CDR3 region has 19 residues. CDR3 sequence (DNA): TGTGCCAGCAGCTTAGAGGGACTAGCGGGAGTCAACTCCTACAATGAGCAGTTCTTC. It is translated as CASSLEGLAGVNSYNEQFF.

The chain links TRBV7-3 to TRBJ2-2; 7 bases line up with TRBD2. This CDR3 spans 15 amino acids. Germline trimming cut 6 bases from V and 8 bases from J; bases unmatched to any gene: 12. Germline-derived CDR1 and CDR2 are SGHTA and FQGTGA. The CDR3 is CASSSSGTIPGELFF. DNA of the CDR3: TGTGCCAGCAGTTCTTCCGGGACTATTCCTGGGGAGCTGTTTTTT.

This clone was detected only a few times. The chain couples TRBV20-1 to TRBJ2-1; D is ambiguous. The CDR3 has 11 residues. V dropped 6 bases and J dropped 5 bases, with 8 bases sitting between them. The germline V gene encodes CDR1 DFQATT and CDR2 SNEGSKA (reference sequence). The CDR3 protein is CSAVKHNEQFF. CDR3 in DNA: TGCAGTGCGGTTAAGCACAATGAGCAGTTCTTC.

The chain's CDR3 is CSARRREQFF. In nucleotides, the CDR3 is TGCAGTGCTCGAAGGAGGGAGCAGTTCTTC. The chain is built from TRBV20-1 and TRBJ2-1, with TRBD2 as a possible D gene (5 bases). In germline, CDR1 is DFQATT, CDR2 SNEGSKA (reference sequence). This CDR3 contains 10 residues. The germline V and J ends were trimmed by 5 bases and 10 bases, with 9 bases remaining between them.

This clone showed up just a few times. The rearrangement joins TRBV5-1 to TRBJ2-5; TRBD2 agrees at 9 bases. CDR3 length equals 17 residues. V trimming: 0 bases; J trimming: 2 bases; junction bases outside the gene matches: 8. From germline, CDR1 is SGHRS and CDR2 YFSETQ. The CDR3 nucleotides read TGCGCCAGCAGCTTGGCCCAGACTAGCGGAACTCAAGAGACCCAGTACTTC. Its protein product is CASSLAQTSGTQETQYF.

Notes on this clone: This CDR3 is also generated by other DNA sequences in the sample. The gene calls are TRBV5-1 and TRBJ1-1, with TRBD1 matching over 8 bases. V was clipped by 3 bases and J by 1 base; unmatched bases: 2. The CDR3 loop spans 14 amino acids. CDR1 SGHRS and CDR2 YFSETQ come from the germline V gene. The CDR3 reads CASSSGTGNTEAFF. The CDR3 DNA reads TGCGCCAGCAGCTCCGGGACAGGGAACACTGAAGCTTTCTTT.

This clone has more than one count but fewer than ten. The chain combines TRBV5-1 with TRBJ2-5; 9 nucleotides line up with TRBD1. This CDR3 spans 14 amino acids. Germline V gene lookup returns CDR1 SGHRS and CDR2 YFSETQ. Trimming took 4 bases from V and 1 from J; bases not matched to a gene: 2. CDR3 in amino acids: CASSQTGGQETQYF. The DNA of the CDR3 is TGCGCCAGCAGCCAGACAGGGGGCCAAGAGACCCAGTACTTC.

This clone was detected a few times. The chain carries TRBV30 and TRBJ1-1; TRBD1 matches 12 bases. Germline V gene data show CDR1 as GTSNPN and CDR2 as SVGIG (reference sequence). The CDR3 is 15 amino acids. With V trimmed by 5 bases and J by 5 bases, 9 bases remained unmatched. CDR3 region: CAWGTGGAGTTEAFF. The DNA for the CDR3 is TGTGCCTGGGGGACAGGGGGCGCGGGAACAACTGAAGCTTTCTTT.